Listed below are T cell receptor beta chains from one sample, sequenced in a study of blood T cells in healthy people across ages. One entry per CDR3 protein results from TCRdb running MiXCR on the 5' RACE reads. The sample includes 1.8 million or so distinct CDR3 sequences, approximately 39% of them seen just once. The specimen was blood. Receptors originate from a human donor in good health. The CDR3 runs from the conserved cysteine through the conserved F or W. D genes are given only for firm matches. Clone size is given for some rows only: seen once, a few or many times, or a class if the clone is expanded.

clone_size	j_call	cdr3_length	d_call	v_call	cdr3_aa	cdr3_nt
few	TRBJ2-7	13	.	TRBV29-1	CSPRPRLAYEQYF	TGCAGCCCCAGGCCCAGGCTCGCCTACGAGCAGTACTTC
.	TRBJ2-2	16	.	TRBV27	CASSRQDGLNTGELFF	TGTGCCAGCAGTAGACAGGACGGACTGAACACCGGGGAGCTGTTTTTT
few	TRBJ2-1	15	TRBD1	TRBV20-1	CSASAGGMSVNEQFF	TGCAGTGCTAGCGCAGGGGGTATGAGTGTGAATGAGCAGTTCTTC
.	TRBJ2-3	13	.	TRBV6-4	CASSDGLEGTQYF	TGTGCCAGCAGTGACGGTTTGGAGGGTACGCAGTATTTT
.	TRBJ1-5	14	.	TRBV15	CATSRAPQVSPQHF	TGTGCCACCAGCAGAGCCCCACAGGTTTCGCCCCAGCATTTT
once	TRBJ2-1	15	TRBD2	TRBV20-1	CSARGLGGARYEQFF	TGCAGTGCTAGGGGCCTCGGGGGGGCGCGTTATGAGCAGTTCTTC
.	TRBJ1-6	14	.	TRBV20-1	CSARGLAGHSPLHF	TGCAGTGCTAGAGGTCTGGCGGGGCATTCACCCCTCCACTTT
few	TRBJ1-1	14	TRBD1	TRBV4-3	CACSQGVGDTEAFF	TGCGCCTGCAGCCAGGGGGTGGGTGACACTGAAGCTTTCTTT
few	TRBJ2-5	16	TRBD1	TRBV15	CATSSPMDRGQETQYF	TGTGCCACCAGCAGTCCCATGGACAGGGGCCAAGAGACCCAGTACTTC
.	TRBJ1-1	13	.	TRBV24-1	CATSEGWDTEAFF	TGTGCCACCAGTGAAGGCTGGGACACTGAAGCTTTCTTT
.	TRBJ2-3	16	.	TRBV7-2	CASSGRDKRITDTQYF	TGTGCCAGCAGCGGAAGGGACAAGAGGATCACAGATACGCAGTATTTT
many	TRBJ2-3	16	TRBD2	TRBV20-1	CSARDLSGGARNTQYF	TGCAGTGCTAGAGATTTGAGCGGGGGGGCTCGGAATACGCAGTATTTT
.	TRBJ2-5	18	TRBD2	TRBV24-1	CATSDFGLAGVFQETQYF	TGTGCCACCAGTGATTTTGGGTTAGCGGGGGTTTTCCAAGAGACCCAGTACTTC
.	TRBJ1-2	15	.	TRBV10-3	CTIQKAGSLLYGYTF	TGTACCATCCAAAAGGCAGGGTCCCTTCTCTATGGCTACACCTTC
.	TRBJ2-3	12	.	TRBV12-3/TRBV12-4	CASRTRADAQYF	TGTGCCAGCCGGACGAGGGCAGATGCGCAGTATTTT
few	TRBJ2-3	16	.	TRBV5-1	CASSPPGAGSTDTQYF	TGCGCCAGCAGTCCCCCCGGGGCAGGGAGCACAGATACGCAGTATTTT
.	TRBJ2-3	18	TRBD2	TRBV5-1	CASNHLGGGAESTDTQYF	TGCGCCAGCAACCACCTTGGCGGGGGGGCGGAGAGCACAGATACGCAGTATTTT
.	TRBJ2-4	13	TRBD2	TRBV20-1	CSAVAGGENIQYF	TGCAGTGCTGTAGCGGGGGGGGAAAACATTCAGTACTTC
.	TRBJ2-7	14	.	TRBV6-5	CASKGEVSGDEQYF	TGTGCCAGCAAGGGGGAAGTATCGGGTGACGAGCAGTACTTC
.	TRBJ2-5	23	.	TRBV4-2	CASSQDRGPRLGGYTFGSGTQYF	.
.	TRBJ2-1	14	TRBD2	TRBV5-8	CASSRSAGENEQFF	TGTGCCAGCAGCAGGTCCGCGGGGGAGAATGAGCAGTTCTTC
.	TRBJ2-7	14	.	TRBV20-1	CSARDQGSSYEQYF	TGCAGTGCTAGAGATCAGGGAAGCTCCTACGAGCAGTACTTC
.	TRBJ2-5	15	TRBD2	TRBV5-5	CASSFRAGGLETQYF	TGTGCCAGCAGCTTCCGGGCGGGGGGCCTAGAGACCCAGTACTTC
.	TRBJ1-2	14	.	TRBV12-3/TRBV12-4	CASSPNRVSYGYTF	TGTGCCAGCAGTCCCAACAGGGTTAGCTATGGCTACACCTTC
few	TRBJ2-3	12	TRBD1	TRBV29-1	CSVDRGPDTQYF	TGCAGCGTTGACAGGGGGCCAGATACGCAGTATTTT
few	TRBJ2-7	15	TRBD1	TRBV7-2	CASSSPGTGRHEQYF	TGTGCCAGCAGCTCGCCCGGGACAGGGAGACACGAGCAGTACTTC
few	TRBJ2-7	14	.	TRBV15	CATSKRTLDYEQYF	TGTGCCACCAGCAAACGGACACTGGACTACGAGCAGTACTTC
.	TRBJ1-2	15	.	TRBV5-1	CASSLGHGFIYGYTF	TGCGCCAGCAGCTTGGGGCATGGGTTTATCTATGGCTACACCTTC
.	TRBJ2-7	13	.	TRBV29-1	CSVLQGSYNEQYF	TGCAGCGTTCTTCAGGGTTCCTACAATGAGCAGTACTTC
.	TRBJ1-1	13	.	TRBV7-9	CASSLQGEGEAFF	TGTGCCAGCAGCCTACAGGGAGAGGGGGAAGCTTTCTTT
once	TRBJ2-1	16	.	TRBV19	CAGTFRNRSSYNEQFF	TGTGCCGGTACCTTCCGGAACAGGAGCTCCTACAATGAGCAGTTCTTC
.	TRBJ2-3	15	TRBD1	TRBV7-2	CASRQGGYHTDTQYF	TGTGCCAGCAGACAAGGGGGCTACCACACAGATACGCAGTATTTT
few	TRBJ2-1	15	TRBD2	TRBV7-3	CASSFLAGARDEQFF	TGTGCCAGCAGCTTTCTAGCGGGGGCTAGGGATGAGCAGTTCTTC